The 9 T cell receptor beta chains presented below share a single source sample, sequenced in a study of identical twins (dated by TCRdb to the mid-2010s). Libraries were constructed by 5' RACE. Sequenced using an Illumina HiSeq 2000. TCRdb reprocessing: public reads trimmed at Q25 with fastp, clones called with MiXCR, in-frame beta chains kept. Entries that share a CDR3 protein sequence are merged under the most common genes and DNA. The sample profile shows 450,000 or so distinct CDR3 sequences; roughly 24% of them were found once. The top ten constitute roughly 3% of the sample. This same sample was also taken into another study, of T cells expressing NK-cell markers.

Source material: CD4+ T cells sorted from blood. The source of these receptors is a woman aged 18-29 years in good health.

V is TRBV12-3 or TRBV12-4 and J is TRBJ1-2, with 7 bases aligning to TRBD1. Trimming took 2 bases from V and 6 from J; bases not matched to a gene: 21. This CDR3 spans 19 amino acids. The CDR3 loop is CASSLWALDRRQGADGYTF. The CDR3 bases are TGTGCCAGCAGTTTATGGGCGCTAGATCGTCGACAGGGAGCAGATGGCTACACCTTC.

This clonotype was observed a few times. The rearrangement links TRBV6-5 to TRBJ2-7; no reliable D call. Germline V gene data show CDR1 as MNHEY and CDR2 as SVGAGI. The V and J ends lost 0 bases and 3 bases respectively, with 12 bases between them. This CDR3 region has 15 residues. The CDR3 DNA follows: TGTGCCAGCAGTTACTCGATGGGAACCAACTACGAGCAGTACTTC. Translated, it gives CASSYSMGTNYEQYF.

This sequence joins TRBV12-3 or TRBV12-4 and TRBJ2-1; D remains ambiguous. The CDR3 consists of 15 residues. V lost 6 bases, J lost 4 bases, and 16 bases lay in between. This CDR3 reads CASRSEGRSYNEQFF. CDR3 nucleotide sequence: TGTGCCAGCAGGTCGGAAGGACGGTCATACAATGAGCAGTTCTTC.

This clonotype was seen more than once but under ten times. The chain has TRBV5-6 and TRBJ1-2, with 7 bases fitting TRBD1. The junction had 8 bases not matched to a gene; V was cut back by 5 bases and J by 4 bases. CDR1 is SGHDT and CDR2 is YYEEEE in the germline V gene. The CDR3 runs to 14 residues. The CDR3 DNA is TGTGCCAGCAGTCCTCCCGACAGGGCCTATGGCTACACCTTC. This gives the protein CASSPPDRAYGYTF.

The V gene is TRBV20-1, the J gene TRBJ2-3; 13 nucleotides line up with TRBD2. This CDR3 region has 15 residues. V lost 3 bases, J lost 3 bases, and 3 bases stayed unmatched. Looked up from germline, CDR1 is DFQATT and CDR2 is SNEGSKA (reference sequence). The CDR3 spells CSARRTSGRTDTQYF. Here the CDR3 DNA reads TGCAGTGCTAGGAGGACTAGCGGGAGAACAGATACGCAGTATTTT.

This clonotype was observed a few times. This rearrangement joins TRBV9 to TRBJ2-3; tentatively, D is TRBD1 (5 bases). This CDR3 spans 16 amino acids. Trimming removed 4 bases at V and 0 bases at J, with 15 bases between. Germline V gene data show CDR1 as SGDLS and CDR2 as YYNGEE. CDR3 sequence: CASSSQGMSSTDTQYF. CDR3 DNA: TGTGCCAGCAGCTCCCAGGGTATGTCAAGCACAGATACGCAGTATTTT.

This chain links TRBV5-1 with TRBJ1-1, with D perhaps matching TRBD1 (6 bases). V was clipped by 4 bases and J by 2 bases, with 9 bases between them. Germline CDR1 is SGHRS and CDR2 is YFSETQ. The CDR3 covers 13 residues. CDR3 coding DNA: TGCGCCAGCAGCCAGGGGCATAACACTGAAGCTTTCTTT. Translated, it gives CASSQGHNTEAFF.

This clonotype appeared a few times. V gene TRBV12-3 or TRBV12-4 combines with J gene TRBJ2-3; 8 nucleotides agree with TRBD2. J lost 1 base, V lost 4 bases, and 4 bases had no gene match. There are 15 residues in the CDR3. The chain's CDR3 is CASSSVSGGTDTQYF. CDR3 nucleotides: TGTGCCAGCAGTTCCGTTAGCGGGGGCACAGATACGCAGTATTTT.

This clonotype has only a few counts. V gene TRBV9 combines with J gene TRBJ2-2, with 8 bases aligning to TRBD1. CDR1 is SGDLS and CDR2 is YYNGEE in the germline V gene. J was trimmed by 1 base and V by 7 bases; bases with no gene match: 6. CDR3 length: 15 residues. The CDR3 nucleotides read TGTGCCAGCCGACGACAGGGGCGGAACACCGGGGAGCTGTTTTTT. This encodes CASRRQGRNTGELFF.